This T cell receptor beta chain emerged from a study of T cell clonotyping in hematopoietic cell transplantation. In the study overall: Pretransplant recipient samples were taken after cytoreduction.

To note about this clone: No antigen is known for it.

The CDR3 has 14 residues. CDR1 MNHEY and CDR2 SMNVEV come from the germline V gene (reference sequence). After removal of 4 bases from V and 4 bases from J, the junction contained 5 bases not matched to a gene. The data were produced by immunoSEQ multiplex PCR, yet TCRdb's version contains in-frame clones alone and is incomplete. The data show 15,000 to 20,000 clones, more than 70% seen once. The study's findings and limits: Without cell sorting, CD4 versus CD8 contributions remain unresolved. Pathologically expanded recipient clonotypes increased progressively from day 30 to day 180 as diversity fell.

Described time point: recipient sample about 28 days before transplant, after cytoreduction. Blood collection times were about day -28 and days 30, 100, 180 posttransplant. This sample comprised peripheral blood mononuclear cells, obtained before stem cell transplant. The genes are TRBV27 and TRBJ1-1; TRBD1 matches 8 bases. This clonotype was obtained from a man aged 45 to 65 with acute myeloid leukemia. Some clones in this sample may be carry-over from other donors' samples. This chain's CDR3 is CASSSRTGGTEAFF. The DNA of the CDR3 is TGTGCCAGCAGTTCCCGTACAGGGGGCACTGAAGCTTTCTTT.